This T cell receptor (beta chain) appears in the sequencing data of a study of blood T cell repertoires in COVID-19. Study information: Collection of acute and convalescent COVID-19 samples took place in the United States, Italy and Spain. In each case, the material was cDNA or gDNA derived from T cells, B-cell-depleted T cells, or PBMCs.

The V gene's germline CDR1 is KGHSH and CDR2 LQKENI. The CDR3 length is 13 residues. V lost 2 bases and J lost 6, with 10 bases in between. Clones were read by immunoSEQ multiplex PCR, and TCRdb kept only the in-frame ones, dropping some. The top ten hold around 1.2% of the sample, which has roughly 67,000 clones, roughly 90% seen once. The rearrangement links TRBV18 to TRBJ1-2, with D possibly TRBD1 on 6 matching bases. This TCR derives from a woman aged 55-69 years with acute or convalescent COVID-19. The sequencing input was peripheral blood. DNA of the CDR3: TGTGCCAGCTCACCAGGACAGTCGAATGGCTACACCTTC. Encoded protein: CASSPGQSNGYTF.